Presented here are 26 T cell receptor beta chains from one specimen sequenced in a study of cytomegalovirus exposure and HLA in healthy donors. In the PCR, 60 Vbeta and 13 Jbeta primers were used. This table comes from immunoSEQ multiplex PCR, and its TCRdb copy is limited to in-frame clones, with some not included. The sample yields about 180,000 clones, 65% to 80% seen once. Sequenced sample: PBMCs. The receptors come from a woman aged 40 to 50 in good health and CMV-seronegative.

This clone was detected only once. V usage is TRBV25-1 and J usage is TRBJ2-2; TRBD1 aligns across 10 bases. J was trimmed by 3 bases and V by 3 bases; bases with no gene match: 4. Looked up from germline, CDR1 is MGHDK and CDR2 is SYGVNS. This CDR3 has 16 amino acids. CDR3 loop: CASSDLGQGDTGELFF. The CDR3 nucleotides are TGTGCCAGCAGTGACCTTGGACAGGGGGACACCGGGGAGCTGTTTTTT.

J is TRBJ2-3 and V is TRBV18, with D perhaps TRBD2 (6 bases). CDR3 length: 11 amino acids. Trimming cost V 11 bases and J 1 base, with 7 bases left between them. Germline V gene lookup returns CDR1 KGHSH and CDR2 LQKENI. Here the CDR3 reads CAGEGTDTQYF. Here the CDR3 DNA reads TGTGCCGGGGAGGGCACAGATACGCAGTATTTT.

This clone was counted only a few times. This chain connects TRBV6-5 to TRBJ2-7, with 9 bases lining up with TRBD2. Germline V gene sequence: CDR1 MNHEY, CDR2 SVGAGI. The trim removed 8 bases at V and 3 bases at J, leaving 8 bases unmatched. CDR3 length: 14 residues. CDR3: CASCRTSVGYEQYF. The CDR3 DNA reads TGTGCCAGCTGCCGGACTAGCGTCGGCTACGAGCAGTACTTC.

The V call is TRBV6-1, the J call TRBJ2-7; 10 bases fit TRBD1. The V gene end was trimmed by 6 bases and the J gene end by 1 base; junction bases not matched to a gene: 6. CDR1 and CDR2 (germline): MNHNS, SASEGT. The CDR3 extends over 15 amino acids. The CDR3 here is CASRERQGASYEQYF. The CDR3 DNA reads as TGTGCCAGCAGGGAGAGACAGGGGGCATCCTACGAGCAGTACTTC.

The V and J genes are TRBV5-1 and TRBJ1-6; D not resolved. The CDR3 has 13 amino acids. CDR1 and CDR2 (germline): SGHRS, YFSETQ. Trimming pared 0 bases from V and 9 bases from J, leaving 7 bases between. The CDR3 protein is CASSLAASSPLHF. The CDR3 region has the DNA TGCGCCAGCAGCTTGGCGGCTAGTTCACCCCTCCACTTT.

There are a few counts of this clone. CDR3 nucleotides: TGTGCCAGCCATGGGCAGGGCGTCTCGCCCCTCCACTTT. This translates into CASHGQGVSPLHF. The gene calls are TRBV25-1 and TRBJ1-6; weak D call: TRBD1 (5 bases). CDR1 and CDR2 from the germline V gene are MGHDK and SYGVNS. Trimming took 8 bases from V and 13 from J, leaving 18 bases between them. The CDR3 loop spans 13 amino acids.

CDR3 nucleotide sequence: TGCGCCAGCAGCCAAGTCAGGAGGGCCACTGAAGCTTTCTTT. Translating gives CASSQVRRATEAFF. V gene TRBV4-1 combines with J gene TRBJ1-1; no reliable D call. CDR1 and CDR2 (germline): MGHRA, YSYEKL. V dropped 1 base and J dropped 4 bases, with 10 bases sitting between them. This CDR3 is 14 amino acids long.

This chain joins TRBV6-5 and TRBJ1-1; no reliable D call. This CDR3 is 12 amino acids long. Looked up from germline, CDR1 is MNHEY and CDR2 is SVGAGI. Trimming stripped 10 bases from V and 8 bases from J, with 17 bases between. The CDR3 region is CAINYQATEAFF. CDR3 sequence (DNA): TGTGCCATCAACTATCAAGCAACGGAAGCTTTCTTT.

The chain couples TRBV11-3 to TRBJ2-1; maybe TRBD2 (5 bases). Per germline, CDR1 SGHNT and CDR2 YENEEA. V was shortened by 4 bases and J by 9 bases, with 28 bases between the two germline ends. The CDR3 runs 18 residues. CDR3 coding DNA: TGTGCCAGCAGCTCAAGGATGAGAGCGGCAGATATCCCCAGTGAGCAGTTCTTC. This sequence encodes CASSSRMRAADIPSEQFF.

The chain is built from TRBV23-1 and TRBJ2-5; 7 bases match TRBD1. TRBV23-1 is recorded as an ORF, its role being uncertain. After removal of 5 bases from V and 2 bases from J, the junction contained 11 bases not matched to a gene. The CDR3 length is 16 residues. CDR3 in amino acids: CASSEQPGQPQETQYF. CDR3 bases: TGCGCCAGCAGTGAACAACCGGGACAGCCGCAAGAGACCCAGTACTTC.

The J gene is TRBJ1-1, the V gene TRBV27; perhaps TRBD1 as D (5 bases). There are 13 residues in the CDR3. Germline-derived CDR1 and CDR2 are MNHEY and SMNVEV (reference sequence). V was shortened by 2 bases and J by 6 bases, with 10 bases between the two germline ends. The CDR3, as DNA: TGTGCCAGCAGTTTAATCCCGACAGCTGAAGCTTTCTTT. Translation gives CASSLIPTAEAFF.

The rearrangement joins TRBV5-8 to TRBJ2-1; 7 nucleotides agree with TRBD1. After removal of 4 bases from V and 8 bases from J, the junction contained 9 bases not matched to a gene. The germline gives CDR1 SGHTS, CDR2 YDEGEE. This CDR3 has 14 amino acids. CDR3: CASSRWDSLYEQFF. CDR3 in DNA: TGTGCCAGCAGCCGCTGGGACAGCCTCTATGAGCAGTTCTTC.

The chain couples TRBV7-6 to TRBJ2-1; TRBD2 agrees at 7 bases. V dropped 4 bases and J dropped 7; count of bases not matched to a gene: 7. Per the germline V gene, CDR1 is SGHVS and CDR2 is FNYEAQ. The CDR3 is 14 amino acids. The CDR3: CASSSSGGSNEQFF. CDR3 bases: TGTGCCAGCAGCTCTAGTGGCGGGAGTAATGAGCAGTTCTTC.

This chain joins TRBV7-2 and TRBJ1-5; 7 positions match TRBD1. CDR3 length: 14 residues. Trimming removed 4 bases from V and 4 bases from J; junction bases left unmatched: 4. The germline V gene has CDR1 SGHTA and CDR2 FQGNSA. As DNA, the CDR3 is TGTGCCAGCAGCTCGACAGGGCATAATCAGCCCCAGCATTTT. Its translation is CASSSTGHNQPQHF.

The V gene is TRBV28, the J gene TRBJ1-4; a weak D match, TRBD1 (6 bases). The CDR3 covers 13 residues. Germline V gene lookup returns CDR1 MDHEN and CDR2 SYDVKM. V lost 10 bases, J lost 10 bases, and 19 bases lay in between. CDR3 sequence reads: CATLGGEGGKLFF. CDR3 nucleotides: TGTGCCACCCTAGGGGGGGAAGGCGGAAAACTGTTTTTT.

CDR3 region: CASSLGLAGALPYEQYF. The CDR3 nucleotides are TGTGCCAGCAGCTTAGGACTAGCGGGGGCCTTACCCTACGAGCAGTACTTC. The V gene is TRBV7-2, the J gene TRBJ2-7; 12 bases agree with TRBD2. V was pared by 1 base and J by 2 bases, with 6 bases of the junction left unmatched. CDR3 size: 17 residues. Germline CDR1 reads SGHTA; CDR2 reads FQGNSA. Variable domain in full (rest from reference TRBV7-2 and TRBJ2-7): GAGVSQSPSNKVTEKGKDVELRCDPISGHTALYWYRQSLGQGLEFLIYFQGNSAPDKSGLPSDRFSAERTGGSVSTLTIQRTQQEDSAVYLCASSLGLAGALPYEQYFGPGTRLTVT.

The rearrangement links TRBV6-1 to TRBJ1-5, with D uncertain. CDR1 and CDR2 (germline): MNHNS, SASEGT. V lost 6 bases to trimming and J lost 6 bases, with 12 bases between them. This CDR3 spans 13 amino acids. The CDR3 spells CASSDRTGQPQHF. The CDR3 DNA follows: TGTGCCAGCAGCGACCGGACTGGTCAGCCCCAGCATTTT.

The chain has TRBV5-6 and TRBJ2-5; D is possibly TRBD1 (6 bases). The assigned J gene may be wrong: the sequence end matches TRBJ2-7 better. This CDR3 spans 14 amino acids. The germline gives CDR1 SGHDT, CDR2 YYEEEE. CDR3 region: CASSFPAGDHEQYF. The DNA of the CDR3 is TGTGCCAGCAGCTTTCCAGCAGGGGACCACGAGCAGTACTTC.

This chain uses TRBV7-2 with TRBJ1-4, with unresolved D. Germline-derived CDR1 and CDR2 are SGHTA and FQGNSA. This CDR3 is built from 15 residues. Trimming pared 2 bases from V and 0 bases from J, leaving 7 bases between. The DNA for the CDR3 is TGTGCCAGCAGCTTACAGGCAGCAACTAATGAAAAACTGTTTTTT. This translates into CASSLQAATNEKLFF.

The gene calls are TRBV5-1 and TRBJ1-1; unclear D gene. The CDR3 runs to 12 residues. The germline V and J ends were trimmed by 5 bases and 9 bases, with 14 bases remaining between them. CDR1 is SGHRS, CDR2 YFSETQ, per germline. CDR3 sequence reads: CASSFAEGKAFF. The CDR3 coding sequence is TGCGCCAGCAGTTTCGCCGAGGGAAAAGCTTTCTTT.

The chain carries TRBV28 and TRBJ2-2; a weak D match, TRBD1 (7 bases). The CDR3 is 19 residues long. Germline CDR1 reads MDHEN; CDR2 reads SYDVKM. Between the trimmed V and J ends, which lost 6 bases and 0 bases, there was a span of 23 bases. The CDR3 DNA sequence: TGTGCCAGCAGCCAACTAGCCCCGACAGGGCAGGCGAACACCGGGGAGCTGTTTTTT. Amino acids: CASSQLAPTGQANTGELFF.

The V and J genes are TRBV9 and TRBJ2-3; D possibly corresponds to TRBD2 (6 bases). Germline V gene lookup returns CDR1 SGDLS and CDR2 YYNGEE. Trimming pared 0 bases from V and 0 bases from J, leaving 8 bases between. The CDR3 is made up of 15 amino acids. The CDR3 sequence is CASSVAGASTDTQYF. CDR3 nucleotides: TGTGCCAGCAGCGTAGCGGGAGCTAGCACAGATACGCAGTATTTT.

This clone was seen only once. The rearrangement joins TRBV28 to TRBJ2-7, with D possibly matching TRBD1 (6 bases). Germline V gives CDR1 MDHEN, CDR2 SYDVKM. With 6 bases removed from V and 0 bases from J, the gap between germline ends came to 9 bases. CDR3 size: 13 residues. CDR3 region: CASRRTASYEQYF. In nucleotides, the CDR3 is TGTGCCAGCAGGAGGACAGCCTCCTACGAGCAGTACTTC.

The CDR3 sequence: CASSSHQSTDTQYF. The CDR3, as DNA: TGTGCCAGCAGTTCACATCAAAGCACAGATACGCAGTATTTT. The chain links TRBV28 to TRBJ2-3; D call uncertain. The V gene lost 4 bases and the J gene lost 0 bases, with 8 bases spanning the gap. Germline assignment: CDR1 MDHEN and CDR2 SYDVKM. The CDR3 is made up of 14 amino acids.

The chain carries TRBV18 and TRBJ2-7; possibly TRBD2 for D (6 bases). Germline lookup yields CDR1 KGHSH and CDR2 LQKENI. V lost 5 bases and J 2 bases, leaving 22 bases between the germline ends. The CDR3 spans 17 residues. The CDR3 DNA reads TGTGCCAGCTCAGGGGAGGCAAGGCGGGACCTTACCTACGAGCAGTACTTC. Residues: CASSGEARRDLTYEQYF.

CDR3 nucleotide sequence: TGTGCCAGCACCGTTAGGGGGACAGGGAACACCGGGGAGCTGTTTTTT. As protein: CASTVRGTGNTGELFF. The V gene is TRBV13, the J gene TRBJ2-2, with 8 bases fitting TRBD1. The CDR3 loop spans 16 amino acids. Germline CDR1 PRHDT, CDR2 FYEKMQ (reference sequence). V was pared by 7 bases and J by 1 base, with 8 bases of the junction left unmatched. Using reference TRBV13 and TRBJ2-2 for the parts outside the CDR3, the full variable domain is AAGVIQSPRHLIKEKRETATLKCYPIPRHDTVYWYQQGPGQDPQFLISFYEKMQSDKGSIPDRFSAQQFSDYHSELNMSSLELGDSALYFCASTVRGTGNTGELFFGEGSRLTVL.